This T cell receptor (beta chain) was identified in a study of multiple sclerosis patients with progressive multifocal leukoencephalopathy. Whole-study results and caveats: PML-onset expanded TRB clones were detectable before and during natalizumab therapy. Lower normalized Shannon entropy suggested reduced TRB diversity in most PML patients.

As for time point: before natalizumab initiation. The germline V gene has CDR1 MGHRA and CDR2 YSYEKL. Trimming shortened V by 2 bases and J by 5 bases, and 9 bases separated the two germline ends. This CDR3 contains 13 residues. Some clones are missing from TCRdb's copy, which holds only in-frame ones; the method was immunoSEQ multiplex PCR. The sample records about 28,000 clones, more than 75% being singletons. This clone was picked up one time. Its cognate antigen is unknown. The chain recombines TRBV4-1 with TRBJ1-2; D gene unclear. The receptor was isolated from a human donor with multiple sclerosis. What was sequenced was PBMCs. Here the CDR3 DNA reads TGCGCCAGCAGCCAAATTTTTTTTTATGGCTACACCTTC. Translating gives CASSQIFFYGYTF.